These 32 T cell receptor beta chains were all obtained from the same sample, sequenced in a study of Graves' ophthalmopathy and Graves' hyperthyroidism. CDR3 regions of TCR beta were amplified from RNA transcripts. Following a first-round RT-PCR that used HTBI primers, a second-round multiplex PCR was carried out. TCRdb analysed the multiplex PCR reads with MiXCR anew, one entry per CDR3 protein. Found here are hundreds of thousands of distinct CDR3 sequences, under 25% of them singletons; the top ten hold around 3.1%. The specimen sequenced was peripheral blood. These receptors were taken from a woman under 30 with stable Graves' hyperthyroidism.

As to this clonotype: The junction departs from the called germline gene at one end, perhaps through a read error. This chain uses TRBV6-1 with TRBJ2-6; D is perhaps TRBD1 (5 bases). The CDR3 has 15 amino acids. Germline V gene data show CDR1 as MNHNS and CDR2 as SASEGT. The CDR3 nucleotides read TGTGCCAGCACTGAAGGGGTCTCTGGGGCCAACGTCCTGACTTTC. Residues: CASTEGVSGANVLTF.

This clonotype occurred many times. The genes are TRBV2 and TRBJ2-7; TRBD2 matches 10 bases. Germline-derived CDR1 and CDR2 are SNHLY and FYNNEI. CDR3 length: 15 residues. V shed 4 bases and J 2 bases; nucleotides not matched to a gene: 5. The CDR3 here is CASSGRTSGAYEQYF. The CDR3 bases are TGTGCCAGCAGTGGTAGGACTAGCGGAGCCTACGAGCAGTACTTC.

This clonotype showed up many times. The rearrangement joins TRBV12-3 or TRBV12-4 to TRBJ1-5; D gene unclear. The ends were cut back, 4 bases at V and 6 bases at J, with 4 bases in the middle. The CDR3 length is 11 residues. CDR3 sequence reads: CASSSGQPQHF. The CDR3 nucleotides read TGTGCCAGCAGTTCAGGTCAGCCCCAGCATTTT.

This clonotype has a count of ten or more. V and J are TRBV15 and TRBJ2-6; 14 bases agree with TRBD2. V lost 5 bases, J lost 3 bases, and 0 bases stayed unmatched. Germline V gene sequence: CDR1 LNHNV, CDR2 YYDKDF (reference sequence). The CDR3 runs 16 residues. The CDR3: CATSGTSGSGANVLTF. The CDR3 DNA reads TGTGCCACCAGCGGGACTAGCGGGAGTGGGGCCAACGTCCTGACTTTC.

The table lists this clonotype with a few counts. CDR3 DNA: TGTGCCAGCGGCCCCCAACTTGGACTAGGGACGCAGTATTTT. Its protein product is CASGPQLGLGTQYF. The rearrangement uses TRBV7-2 and TRBJ2-3; 7 bases align to TRBD2. The V and J ends lost 8 bases and 9 bases, in that order; junction bases with no gene match: 14. From germline, CDR1 is SGHTA and CDR2 FQGNSA. The CDR3 has 14 residues.

A few counts support this clonotype. This chain links TRBV30 with TRBJ1-1; TRBD1 matches 12 bases. The junction had 9 bases not matched to a gene; V was cut back by 4 bases and J by 6 bases. Germline CDR1 reads GTSNPN; CDR2 reads SVGIG (reference sequence). The CDR3 contains 15 residues. Here the CDR3 DNA reads TGTGCCTGGAAAGATTCCGGGACAGGGGGCTCTGAAGCTTTCTTT. Its translation: CAWKDSGTGGSEAFF. Full variable domain (missing parts from reference TRBV30 and TRBJ1-1): SQTIHQWPATLVQPVGSPLSLECTVEGTSNPNLYWYRQAAGRGLQLLFYSVGIGQISSEVPQNLSASRPQDRQFILSSKKLLLSDSGFYLCAWKDSGTGGSEAFFGQGTRLTVV.

This clonotype has at least ten counts. The J gene is TRBJ2-7, the V gene TRBV28, with TRBD2 as a possible D gene (5 bases). V dropped 3 bases and J dropped 0 bases, with 15 bases sitting between them. Germline V gives CDR1 MDHEN, CDR2 SYDVKM. This CDR3 has 16 residues. The CDR3 sequence is CASSFIKRTYSYEQYF. As DNA, the CDR3 is TGTGCCAGCAGTTTTATCAAGCGGACCTACTCCTACGAGCAGTACTTC.

This clonotype has at least ten counts. The chain carries TRBV29-1 and TRBJ2-4; 7 nucleotides align to TRBD1. The V gene's germline CDR1 is SQVTM and CDR2 ANQGSEA. The ends lost 3 bases at V and 5 bases at J; junction bases unmatched: 4. This CDR3 is 13 amino acids long. CDR3 in amino acids: CSVEKGAENIQYF. CDR3 DNA sequence: TGCAGCGTTGAGAAGGGGGCCGAAAACATTCAGTACTTC.

In this sample, this clonotype turned up a few times. The chain recombines TRBV5-1 with TRBJ1-1, with D hard to call. V dropped 0 bases and J dropped 6 bases, with 12 bases sitting between them. Looked up from germline, CDR1 is SGHRS and CDR2 is YFSETQ. The CDR3 spans 14 residues. In DNA form, the CDR3 reads TGCGCCAGCAGCTTGGGATGGATTACCTCTGAAGCTTTCTTT. It translates to CASSLGWITSEAFF.

At least ten counts were recorded for this clonotype. The genes are TRBV10-3 and TRBJ2-2, with 8 bases aligning to TRBD2. CDR1 is ENHRY and CDR2 is SYGVKD in the germline V gene. The junction had 12 bases not matched to a gene; V was cut back by 6 bases and J by 6 bases. The CDR3 is 16 amino acids. CDR3 sequence reads: CAISGGVAWGSGELFF. CDR3 bases: TGTGCCATCAGCGGGGGGGTAGCGTGGGGATCCGGGGAGCTGTTTTTT.

At least ten counts were recorded for this clonotype. The chain uses TRBV7-8 and TRBJ2-7; possibly TRBD1 for D (6 bases). Germline-derived CDR1 and CDR2 are SGHVS and FQNEAQ. The V and J ends lost 7 bases and 5 bases respectively, with 15 bases between them. This CDR3 region has 13 residues. The CDR3 here is CASNPGVVNEQYF. Written as DNA, the CDR3 is TGTGCCAGCAACCCAGGGGTGGTGAACGAGCAGTACTTC.

This clonotype was seen many times. The chain links TRBV2 to TRBJ2-5, with D tentatively TRBD2 (6 bases). This CDR3 region has 14 residues. From germline, CDR1 is SNHLY and CDR2 FYNNEI. Trimming cost V 7 bases and J 3 bases, with 15 bases left between them. Written as DNA, the CDR3 is TGTGCCAGCAACCCGGGACTCGAGAAAGAGACCCAGTACTTC. This translates into CASNPGLEKETQYF.

This clonotype has a count of ten or more. The V and J genes are TRBV11-2 and TRBJ2-7; 8 bases line up with TRBD2. The CDR3 covers 15 residues. Germline CDR1 is SGHAT and CDR2 is FQNNGV. Trimming at V came to 5 bases and at J to 3 bases, leaving 9 bases not matched to a gene. This chain's CDR3 is CASSPTSAHHYEQYF. The CDR3, as DNA: TGTGCCAGCAGCCCGACTAGCGCCCACCACTACGAGCAGTACTTC.

There are many counts of this clonotype. CDR3 DNA sequence: TGTGCCAGCAGACTAGCGGGAGGGAGCTCCTACGAGCAGTACTTC. It codes for CASRLAGGSSYEQYF. This chain uses TRBV6-2 or TRBV6-3 with TRBJ2-7; 13 bases match TRBD2. The CDR3 has 15 residues. Germline CDR1 and CDR2: MNHEY and SVGEGT. The junction had 2 bases not matched to a gene; V was cut back by 6 bases and J by 0 bases.

This clonotype has ten or more counts. This chain connects TRBV15 to TRBJ1-2; 8 bases line up with TRBD1. Germline assignment: CDR1 LNHNV and CDR2 YYDKDF (reference sequence). V gave up 0 bases and J gave up 4 bases; unmatched junction bases: 7. The CDR3 totals 16 residues. CDR3 sequence: CATSRDGAGGPYGYTF. The CDR3 DNA follows: TGTGCCACCAGCAGAGATGGGGCAGGGGGCCCCTATGGCTACACCTTC.

This clonotype has ten or more counts. The J gene is TRBJ2-2, the V gene TRBV4-1; D is unresolved. CDR3 length: 15 amino acids. Germline V lookup: CDR1 MGHRA, CDR2 YSYEKL. V was clipped by 1 base and J by 4 bases, with 10 bases between them. The CDR3 coding sequence is TGCGCCAGCAGCCAAGGTGTGAGCATCACCGGGGAGCTGTTTTTT. Translating gives CASSQGVSITGELFF.

This clonotype has more than one count but fewer than ten. The chain recombines TRBV7-2 with TRBJ1-1, with D possibly being TRBD1 (5 bases). V was trimmed by 2 bases and J by 5 bases, leaving 12 bases between them. The length of the CDR3 is 14 residues. Germline V gene lookup returns CDR1 SGHTA and CDR2 FQGNSA. DNA of the CDR3: TGTGCCAGCAGCTTATCTCAGGGTTTGACTGAAGCTTTCTTT. Translating it yields CASSLSQGLTEAFF.

This chain connects TRBV27 to TRBJ2-2, with D possibly TRBD1 on 6 matching bases. The V and J ends lost 6 bases and 7 bases respectively, with 15 bases between them. The CDR3 runs 14 residues. Germline loops: CDR1 MNHEY, CDR2 SMNVEV (reference sequence). The CDR3 region has the DNA TGTGCCAGCAGATTCTTACAGGGTTTCGGGGAGCTGTTTTTT. Translating it yields CASRFLQGFGELFF.

Notes on this clonotype: Given the absence of the conserved phenylalanine or tryptophan at the CDR3 end, a read error is likely. V and J are TRBV5-1 and TRBJ1-1; D gene ambiguous. The CDR3 covers 14 residues. CDR1 is SGHRS and CDR2 is YFSETQ in the germline V gene. Trimming stripped 0 bases from V and 0 bases from J, with 6 bases between. The CDR3: CASSLGVLNTEAFL. As DNA, the CDR3 is TGCGCCAGCAGCTTGGGGGTCTTGAACACTGAAGCTTTCCTT.

This clonotype was seen at least ten times. The chain employs TRBV7-2 and TRBJ2-7; 9 nucleotides agree with TRBD2. Germline CDR1 is SGHTA and CDR2 is FQGNSA. This CDR3 comprises 16 residues. J gave up 0 bases and V 1 base, and 4 bases lay outside the gene matches. DNA of the CDR3: TGTGCCAGCAGCTTAGTAGCTAGCGGGATCTCCTACGAGCAGTACTTC. Amino acids: CASSLVASGISYEQYF.

This clonotype was seen repeatedly, ten times or more. The chain combines TRBV7-3 with TRBJ2-2, with D possibly matching TRBD2 (6 bases). V was pared by 5 bases and J by 5 bases, with 15 bases between. This CDR3 comprises 15 residues. Germline V gives CDR1 SGHTA, CDR2 FQGTGA. The CDR3 region is CASSLDIGGTGELFF. The CDR3, as DNA: TGTGCCAGCAGCCTTGACATTGGAGGGACCGGGGAGCTGTTTTTT.

This clonotype was found a few times. This chain uses TRBV12-3 or TRBV12-4 with TRBJ2-5; 8 bases align to TRBD1. V was pared by 7 bases and J by 5 bases, with 6 bases of the junction left unmatched. The CDR3 consists of 13 residues. CDR3: CASTDRGSETQYF. CDR3 sequence (DNA): TGTGCCAGCACCGACAGGGGTAGCGAGACCCAGTACTTC.

There are many counts of this clonotype. V gene TRBV12-3 or TRBV12-4 combines with J gene TRBJ1-3; D is unclear. Trimming pared 7 bases from V and 0 bases from J, leaving 10 bases between. The CDR3 extends over 14 amino acids. The CDR3 reads CASTVGYSGNTIYF. CDR3 DNA sequence: TGTGCCAGCACCGTCGGATACTCTGGAAACACCATATATTTT.

This clonotype appeared many times. The chain links TRBV12-3 or TRBV12-4 to TRBJ1-5, with 8 bases that match TRBD1. V gave up 0 bases and J gave up 12 bases; unmatched junction bases: 4. This CDR3 comprises 13 residues. This CDR3 reads CASSLALQGGQHF. For the CDR3, the DNA is TGTGCCAGCAGTTTAGCGCTACAGGGGGGCCAGCATTTT.

This clonotype was picked up many times. CDR3 DNA: TGTGCCATCAGTGAGTCGGGGACCGGGTACTACGAGCAGTACTTC. Translated: CAISESGTGYYEQYF. This sequence joins TRBV10-3 and TRBJ2-7, with D perhaps being TRBD1 or TRBD2 (5 bases each). CDR3 length equals 15 residues. Germline values: CDR1 ENHRY, CDR2 SYGVKD. Between the trimmed V and J ends, which lost 0 bases and 3 bases, there was a span of 12 bases.

V is TRBV2 and J is TRBJ2-7, with unresolved D. CDR3 length equals 15 residues. Germline values: CDR1 SNHLY, CDR2 FYNNEI. Deletions cut 2 bases from V and 2 bases from J, with 13 bases between. The CDR3 spells CASSELGLETYEQYF. The CDR3 nucleotides are TGTGCCAGCAGTGAATTAGGTTTGGAAACCTACGAGCAGTACTTC.

This clonotype has at least ten counts. This rearrangement joins TRBV12-5 to TRBJ2-5; 9 bases agree with TRBD2. The CDR3 has 18 residues. J lost 2 bases, V lost 7 bases, and 17 bases had no gene match. Per germline, CDR1 LGHNT and CDR2 FRNRAP. CDR3 protein: CASALLPRLAEVQETQYF. The CDR3 DNA reads as TGTGCTAGTGCCCTACTCCCCCGACTAGCGGAAGTACAAGAGACCCAGTACTTC.

This clonotype was counted many times. In this CDR3 the conserved last residue, phenylalanine or tryptophan, is missing, so a read error is likely. The V and J genes are TRBV12-3 or TRBV12-4 and TRBJ1-5, with D maybe TRBD1 (6 bases). CDR3 length: 16 residues. V lost 3 bases and J lost 1, with 13 bases in between. The CDR3 DNA is TGTGCCAGCAGTTTTGATGGACAGCGAAGCAATCAGCCCCAGCATCTT. Its translation: CASSFDGQRSNQPQHL.

The genes are TRBV28 and TRBJ2-5; no clear D. Germline V CDR1 and CDR2: MDHEN, SYDVKM. The CDR3 runs to 14 residues. Trimming pared 3 bases from V and 1 base from J, leaving 9 bases between. The CDR3 DNA follows: TGTGCCAGCAGTTTTGAGCGCCTCCAAGAGACCCAGTACTTC. The encoded protein is CASSFERLQETQYF.

This clonotype was observed a few times. V and J are TRBV18 and TRBJ1-1, with no clear D. The V and J ends lost 0 bases and 1 base respectively, with 9 bases between them. Germline V CDR1 and CDR2: KGHSH, LQKENI. CDR3 length: 15 residues. CDR3 amino acids: CASSPPVRSNTEAFF. The CDR3 DNA sequence: TGTGCCAGCTCACCACCGGTCAGGTCGAACACTGAAGCTTTCTTT.

This clonotype came up many times. This chain uses TRBV25-1 with TRBJ2-2; TRBD2 might be the D (6 bases). Per the germline V gene, CDR1 is MGHDK and CDR2 is SYGVNS. CDR3 size: 15 residues. V was shortened by 1 base and J by 4 bases, with 10 bases between the two germline ends. The CDR3 loop is CASSELGGGTGELFF. CDR3 sequence (DNA): TGTGCCAGCAGTGAATTGGGGGGAGGCACCGGGGAGCTGTTTTTT. The full variable domain, completed using reference TRBV25-1 and TRBJ2-2, is EADIYQTPRYLVIGTGKKITLECSQTMGHDKMYWYQQDPGMELHLIHYSYGVNSTEKGDLSSESTVSRIRTEHFPLTLESARPSHTSQYLCASSELGGGTGELFFGEGSRLTVL.

This clonotype was detected many times. V usage is TRBV20-1 and J usage is TRBJ1-2; D possibly corresponds to TRBD1 (5 bases). Germline CDR1 reads DFQATT; CDR2 reads SNEGSKA (reference sequence). V was shortened by 3 bases and J by 2 bases, with 19 bases between the two germline ends. The CDR3 sequence is 16 residues long. DNA of the CDR3: TGCAGTGCTAGGGGCTTAGCAGGGATTTCGAACTATGGCTACACCTTC. This codes for CSARGLAGISNYGYTF.